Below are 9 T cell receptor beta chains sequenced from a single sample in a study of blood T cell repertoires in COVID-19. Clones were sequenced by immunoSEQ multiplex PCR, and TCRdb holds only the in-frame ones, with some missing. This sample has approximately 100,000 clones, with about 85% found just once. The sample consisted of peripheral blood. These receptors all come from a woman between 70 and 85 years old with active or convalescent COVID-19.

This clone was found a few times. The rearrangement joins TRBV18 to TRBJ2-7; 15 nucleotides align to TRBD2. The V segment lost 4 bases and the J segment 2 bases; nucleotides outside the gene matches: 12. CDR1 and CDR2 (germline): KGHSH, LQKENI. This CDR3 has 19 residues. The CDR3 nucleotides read TGTGCCAGCTCACAAGGGACTAGCGGGGGGCGACCCGTCCCCTACGAGCAGTACTTC. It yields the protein CASSQGTSGGRPVPYEQYF. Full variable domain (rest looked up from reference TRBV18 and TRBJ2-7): NAGVMQNPRHLVRRRGQEARLRCSPMKGHSHVYWYRQLPEEGLKFMVYLQKENIIDESGMPKERFSAEFPKEGPSILRIQQVVRGDSAAYFCASSQGTSGGRPVPYEQYFGPGTRLTVT.

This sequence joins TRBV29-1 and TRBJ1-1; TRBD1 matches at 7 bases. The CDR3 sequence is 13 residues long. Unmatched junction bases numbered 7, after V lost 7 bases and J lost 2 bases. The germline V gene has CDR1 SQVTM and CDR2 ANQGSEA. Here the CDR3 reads CSAAQGTNTEAFF. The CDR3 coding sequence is TGCAGCGCGGCACAGGGGACTAACACTGAAGCTTTCTTT.

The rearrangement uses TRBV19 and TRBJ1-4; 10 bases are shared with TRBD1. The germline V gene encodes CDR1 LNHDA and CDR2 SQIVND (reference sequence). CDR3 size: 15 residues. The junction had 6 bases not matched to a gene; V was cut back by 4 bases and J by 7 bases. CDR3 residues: CASSTRTGGPEKLFF. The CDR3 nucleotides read TGTGCCAGTAGTACCCGGACAGGGGGGCCTGAAAAACTGTTTTTT.

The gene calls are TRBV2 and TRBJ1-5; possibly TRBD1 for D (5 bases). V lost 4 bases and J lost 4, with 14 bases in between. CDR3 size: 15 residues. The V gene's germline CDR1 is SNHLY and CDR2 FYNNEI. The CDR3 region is CASSGTRRGNQPQHF. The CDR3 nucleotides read TGTGCCAGCAGTGGCACCAGGAGGGGTAATCAGCCCCAGCATTTT.

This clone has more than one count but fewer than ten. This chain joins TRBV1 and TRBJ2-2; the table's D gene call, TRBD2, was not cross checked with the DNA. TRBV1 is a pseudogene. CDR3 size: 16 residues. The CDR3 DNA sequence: TGCACCAGCAGCCCTTCTAGCGGGGGGGACACCGGGGAGCTGTTTTTT. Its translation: CTSSPSSGGDTGELFF.

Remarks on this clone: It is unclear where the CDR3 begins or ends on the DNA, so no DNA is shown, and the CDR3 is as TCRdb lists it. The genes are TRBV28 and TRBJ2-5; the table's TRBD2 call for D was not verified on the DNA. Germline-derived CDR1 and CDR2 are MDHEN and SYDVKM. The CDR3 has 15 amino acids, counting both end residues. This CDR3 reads CASSSSEAGRETQYF.

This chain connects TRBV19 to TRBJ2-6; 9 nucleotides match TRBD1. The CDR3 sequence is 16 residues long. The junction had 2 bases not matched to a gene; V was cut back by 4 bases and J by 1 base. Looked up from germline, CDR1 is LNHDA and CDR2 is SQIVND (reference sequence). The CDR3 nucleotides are TGTGCCAGTAGTAGGGGACAGGGATCTGGGGCCAACGTCCTGACTTTC. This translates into CASSRGQGSGANVLTF. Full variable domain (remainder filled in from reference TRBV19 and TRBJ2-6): DGGITQSPKYLFRKEGQNVTLSCEQNLNHDAMYWYRQDPGQGLRLIYYSQIVNDFQKGDIAEGYSVSREKKESFPLTVTSAQKNPTAFYLCASSRGQGSGANVLTFGAGSRLTVL.

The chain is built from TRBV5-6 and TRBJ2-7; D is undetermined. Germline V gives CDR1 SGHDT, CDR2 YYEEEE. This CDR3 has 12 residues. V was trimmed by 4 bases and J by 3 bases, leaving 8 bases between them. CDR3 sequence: CASSLTVYEQYF. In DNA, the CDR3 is TGTGCCAGCAGCCTTACAGTCTACGAGCAGTACTTC.

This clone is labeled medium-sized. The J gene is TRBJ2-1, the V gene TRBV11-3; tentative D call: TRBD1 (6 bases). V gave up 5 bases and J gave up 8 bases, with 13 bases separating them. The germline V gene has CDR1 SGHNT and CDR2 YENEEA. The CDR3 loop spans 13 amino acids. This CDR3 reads CASSAPPGDEQFF. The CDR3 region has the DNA TGTGCCAGCAGCGCCCCCCCAGGGGATGAGCAGTTCTTC.